The following is a TCR beta chain sequence with its context. This entry comes from a study of T-cell reconstitution after alpha-beta-depleted transplantation in children. The ends lost 3 bases at V and 2 bases at J; junction bases unmatched: 4. The CDR3 has 16 residues. The germline V gene has CDR1 DFQATT and CDR2 SNEGSKA (reference sequence). It was with unique molecular identifiers that the TCRbeta library was prepared. MiXCR, run by TCRdb on the PCR reads, gives a single entry per CDR3 protein. Seen here are around 94,000 distinct CDR3 sequences, under 7% observed once, and the top ten hold 6% to 7%.

V and J are TRBV20-1 and TRBJ2-7; the match to TRBD2 covers 16 bases. The source of this sequence is a female patient aged 2-15 years who had a stem cell transplant for Fanconi anemia, so the T cells may come from the graft donor. Sequencing used PBMCs, mostly from graft donor cells, obtained 60 days after TCRalphabeta/CD19-depleted stem cell transplant. CDR3 protein: CSASGTSGRDTYEQYF. Written as DNA, the CDR3 is TGCAGTGCTAGTGGGACTAGCGGGAGGGATACCTACGAGCAGTACTTC.